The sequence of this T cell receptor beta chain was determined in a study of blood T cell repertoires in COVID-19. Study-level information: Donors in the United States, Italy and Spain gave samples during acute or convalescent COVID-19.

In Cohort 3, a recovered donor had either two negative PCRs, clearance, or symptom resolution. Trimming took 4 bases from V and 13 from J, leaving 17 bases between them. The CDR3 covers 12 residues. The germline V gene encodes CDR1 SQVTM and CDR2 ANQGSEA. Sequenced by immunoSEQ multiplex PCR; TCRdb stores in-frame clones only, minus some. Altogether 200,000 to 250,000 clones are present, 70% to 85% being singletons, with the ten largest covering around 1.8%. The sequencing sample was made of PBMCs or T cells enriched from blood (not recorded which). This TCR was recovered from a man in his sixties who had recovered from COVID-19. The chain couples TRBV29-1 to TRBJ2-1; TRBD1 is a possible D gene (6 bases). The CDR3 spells CSVVERGRSQFF. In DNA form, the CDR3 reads TGCAGCGTTGTTGAAAGGGGGAGAAGTCAGTTCTTC.